This is a list of T cell receptor beta chains from one sample in a study of response to subunit inactivated influenza vaccine. TCRdb re-called the RT-PCR reads with MiXCR, one entry per CDR3 protein. The table has under 550,000 distinct CDR3 sequences, more than 7% seen once; the top ten hold around 14%. This material consisted of PBMCs from blood, taken 23 months after vaccination. These receptors originate from a man aged 50 to 69 who received an inactivated influenza vaccine. The CDR3 runs from the conserved cysteine through the conserved F or W. A D gene is named only where the DNA matches it firmly. The size of a clone is reported for some rows only, either as once, few or many, or as a class for expanded clones.

>TRBJ1-1|.|many|TRBV12-3/TRBV12-4
TGTGCCAGCAGTTTAGAGGGGCGGATGAACACTGAAGCTTTCTTT
CASSLEGRMNTEAFF
>TRBJ1-4|.|few|TRBV11-2
TGTGCCAGCAGTCCAGGGGCCTTAGAAAAACTGTTTTTT
CASSPGALEKLFF
>TRBJ2-3|.|few|TRBV20-1
TGCAGTGCTAAGGGGGGAGGGAACACAGATACGCAGTATTTT
CSAKGGGNTDTQYF
>TRBJ1-5|TRBD1|few|TRBV12-3/TRBV12-4
TGTGCCAGCAGCCCAGGACAGGGGATCAATCAGCCCCAGCATTTT
CASSPGQGINQPQHF
>TRBJ2-1|TRBD1|many|TRBV10-2
TGCGCCAGCAGAACAGGGGGCGCGTATTATGAGCAGTTCTTC
CASRTGGAYYEQFF
>TRBJ2-1|.|many|TRBV10-3
TGTGCCATCAGTGAGTCGACGGTTCGCAATGAGCAGTTCTTC
CAISESTVRNEQFF
>TRBJ2-5|TRBD1|few|TRBV6-1
TGTGCCAGCAGTCAGGGGGCTCGGGAAGAGACCCAGTACTTC
CASSQGAREETQYF
>TRBJ2-2|TRBD2|few|TRBV2
TGTGCCAGCGGACTAGCGGGAGGGACCGGGGAGCTGTTTTTT
CASGLAGGTGELFF
>TRBJ2-5|.|.|TRBV20-1
TGCAGTGCTAGAGAGGCTAGCCGGGGGCAGACCCAGTACTTC
CSAREASRGQTQYF
>TRBJ2-3|TRBD2|.|TRBV4-3
TGCGCCAGCAGCCAGGGGAGTGGTAGCGGGAGAGGGGATACGCAGTATTTT
CASSQGSGSGRGDTQYF
>TRBJ2-3|.|.|TRBV6-5
TGTGCCAGCAGTTACCAGCCGGGACAAATGGATACGCAGTATTTT
CASSYQPGQMDTQYF